This T cell receptor beta chain was identified during a study of T cells in Graves' hyperthyroidism and ophthalmopathy. General study results and limits: Blood also carried most thyroid clonotypes expanded above 0.001. Stable hyperthyroidism was separated from ophthalmopathy by a model based on 13 V-J features.

Amplified TCR beta CDR3 regions came from RNA transcripts. TCR CDR3 underwent first-round RT-PCR with the HTBI primer set. TCRdb re-called the multiplex PCR reads with MiXCR, one entry per CDR3 protein. Here the sample spans around 620,000 distinct CDR3 sequences, 46% being singletons. This clonotype was picked up many times. The antigen remains undetermined. The CDR3 extends over 15 amino acids. CDR1 SGHDN and CDR2 FVKESK come from the germline V gene. The ends lost 2 bases at V and 9 bases at J; junction bases unmatched: 10. This sequence joins TRBV14 and TRBJ1-2; 9 nucleotides line up with TRBD1. The TCR was taken from an adult woman with Graves' disease, either hyperthyroidism or ophthalmopathy (not recorded which). The sample consisted of peripheral blood or thyroid tissue (not recorded which). The CDR3 sequence: CASSQYRDRAVSYTF. CDR3 sequence (DNA): TGTGCCAGCAGCCAATATCGGGACAGGGCCGTGAGCTACACCTTC. The full variable domain, with the rest looked up from reference TRBV14 and TRBJ1-2, is EAGVTQFPSHSVIEKGQTVTLRCDPISGHDNLYWYRRVMGKEIKFLLHFVKESKQDESGMPNNRFLAERTGGTYSTLKVQPAELEDSGVYFCASSQYRDRAVSYTFGSGTRLTVV.